Following are 23 T cell receptor beta chains from one sample sequenced in a study of CD8 T cells in ankylosing spondylitis. MiXCR, applied by TCRdb to the 5' RACE reads, yields one record per CDR3 protein. Here the sample spans around 220,000 distinct CDR3 sequences, roughly a tenth being singletons. The sequenced sample consisted of blood, either unsorted or a sorted T cell fraction (not recorded which). These receptors were collected from a male donor with ankylosing spondylitis or in good health (not recorded which).

This clonotype has a count of ten or more. This chain links TRBV20-1 with TRBJ1-5; 8 bases fit TRBD1. V was clipped by 3 bases and J by 2 bases; unmatched bases: 3. Germline V gene sequence: CDR1 DFQATT, CDR2 SNEGSKA (reference sequence). CDR3 length: 14 amino acids. The CDR3 DNA reads as TGCAGTGCTAGTTCGACAGGGGGCAATCAGCCCCAGCATTTT. Amino acid sequence: CSASSTGGNQPQHF.

The chain joins TRBV20-1 to TRBJ2-5; 8 positions match TRBD1. The CDR3 sequence is 14 residues long. Trimming removed 3 bases from V and 6 bases from J; junction bases left unmatched: 9. Germline V gives CDR1 DFQATT, CDR2 SNEGSKA (reference sequence). The CDR3 sequence is CSARSQSRGQTQYF. The DNA for the CDR3 is TGCAGTGCTAGGAGCCAATCCAGGGGGCAGACCCAGTACTTC.

This clonotype was counted only a few times. This chain joins TRBV7-6 and TRBJ2-7, with 7 nucleotides matching TRBD1. Germline V gene data show CDR1 as SGHVS and CDR2 as FNYEAQ. This CDR3 contains 15 residues. Trimming removed 2 bases from V and 0 bases from J; junction bases left unmatched: 4. The DNA for the CDR3 is TGTGCCAGCAGCTTACGGGACAGAAGCTCCTACGAGCAGTACTTC. Residues: CASSLRDRSSYEQYF.

This clonotype was counted only a few times. V gene TRBV27 combines with J gene TRBJ1-1; D gene ambiguous. The CDR3 is 13 amino acids. Trimming shortened V by 3 bases and J by 5 bases, and 10 bases separated the two germline ends. CDR1 and CDR2 (germline): MNHEY, SMNVEV (reference sequence). The CDR3 protein is CASSFVGRTEAFF. The CDR3 region has the DNA TGTGCCAGCAGTTTCGTCGGAAGGACTGAAGCTTTCTTT.

This clonotype was counted ten times or more. V and J are TRBV3-1 and TRBJ2-3; D may be TRBD2 (5 bases). From germline, CDR1 is LGHDT and CDR2 YNNKEL (reference sequence). The CDR3 has 12 amino acids. Deletions cut 4 bases from V and 6 bases from J, with 8 bases between. The CDR3 region is CASSLWEDTQYF. As DNA, the CDR3 is TGTGCCAGCAGCCTATGGGAGGATACGCAGTATTTT.

This clonotype was seen repeatedly, ten times or more. The chain is built from TRBV12-3 or TRBV12-4 and TRBJ1-3, with unresolved D. V lost 1 base, J lost 0 bases, and 4 bases lay in between. This CDR3 comprises 14 residues. The CDR3 reads CASSLGTSGNTIYF. CDR3 sequence (DNA): TGTGCCAGCAGTTTAGGAACCTCTGGAAACACCATATATTTT.

This clonotype was observed many times. The genes are TRBV20-1 and TRBJ1-1; 9 bases fit TRBD1. Germline values: CDR1 DFQATT, CDR2 SNEGSKA (reference sequence). This CDR3 contains 12 residues. V gave up 4 bases and J gave up 7 bases; unmatched junction bases: 4. In DNA, the CDR3 is TGCAGTGCTACCGGGACAGGGTTTGAAGCTTTCTTT. Amino acid sequence: CSATGTGFEAFF.

This clonotype was recorded at least ten times. The rearrangement links TRBV5-5 to TRBJ1-1, with TRBD1 identical over 8 bases. Trimming cost V 2 bases and J 4 bases; bases outside gene matches: 4. Germline V CDR1 and CDR2: SGHKS, YYEKEE (reference sequence). The CDR3 is 14 residues long. The CDR3 DNA is TGTGCCAGCAGCTTAGGAACAGGGGGCACTGAAGCTTTCTTT. Translating it yields CASSLGTGGTEAFF.

This clonotype showed up just a few times. The rearrangement links TRBV7-8 to TRBJ1-1; a possible D gene is TRBD1 (6 bases). The CDR3 runs to 13 residues. Germline CDR1 SGHVS, CDR2 FQNEAQ. V was shortened by 4 bases and J by 6 bases, with 12 bases between the two germline ends. CDR3 sequence reads: CASSWSGGAEAFF. For the CDR3, the DNA is TGTGCCAGCAGCTGGTCGGGGGGCGCTGAAGCTTTCTTT.

The sample holds many counts of this clonotype. The rearrangement joins TRBV7-3 to TRBJ2-5; 9 bases match TRBD1. This CDR3 comprises 16 residues. The V gene end was trimmed by 4 bases and the J gene end by 4 bases; junction bases not matched to a gene: 10. Germline V CDR1 and CDR2: SGHTA, FQGTGA. CDR3 DNA sequence: TGTGCCAGCAGCTCCTCCGGGACAGGGAGGAGAGAGACCCAGTACTTC. Protein: CASSSSGTGRRETQYF.

This clonotype was found many times. The V call is TRBV5-1, the J call TRBJ2-2; no firm D call. V lost 0 bases and J lost 0, with 15 bases in between. CDR3 length equals 18 residues. The germline CDR1 and CDR2 sequences are SGHRS and YFSETQ. The CDR3 coding sequence is TGCGCCAGCAGCTTGGGAAGCGAAGTCGAAACGAACACCGGGGAGCTGTTTTTT. It encodes CASSLGSEVETNTGELFF.

This clonotype occurred a few times. The rearrangement joins TRBV20-1 to TRBJ2-2; perhaps TRBD2 as D (6 bases). V lost 1 base, J lost 1 base, and 10 bases lay in between. From germline, CDR1 is DFQATT and CDR2 SNEGSKA (reference sequence). This CDR3 has 15 amino acids. The CDR3: CSARARDLNTGELFF. The CDR3 nucleotides are TGCAGTGCTAGAGCTAGGGACTTGAACACCGGGGAGCTGTTTTTT.

This clonotype came up a few times. This sequence joins TRBV11-2 and TRBJ2-5; 12 nucleotides match TRBD2. Germline-derived CDR1 and CDR2 are SGHAT and FQNNGV. Trimming at V came to 1 base and at J to 3 bases, leaving 9 bases not matched to a gene. The CDR3 has 18 amino acids. The CDR3 protein is CASSLGTSGDLVEETQYF. CDR3 nucleotide sequence: TGTGCCAGCAGCTTAGGGACTAGCGGGGATTTAGTTGAAGAGACCCAGTACTTC. The whole variable domain, filled in from reference TRBV11-2 and TRBJ2-5, reads EAGVAQSPRYKIIEKRQSVAFWCNPISGHATLYWYQQILGQGPKLLIQFQNNGVVDDSQLPKDRFSAERLKGVDSTLKIQPAKLEDSAVYLCASSLGTSGDLVEETQYFGPGTRLLVL.

The chain couples TRBV13 to TRBJ1-1, with D unresolved. The CDR3 is 12 amino acids. The V gene's germline CDR1 is PRHDT and CDR2 FYEKMQ (reference sequence). The V and J ends lost 7 bases and 1 base respectively, with 7 bases between them. Here the CDR3 DNA reads TGTGCCAGCACCCGACAGAACACTGAAGCTTTCTTT. Protein product: CASTRQNTEAFF. The full variable domain, its missing parts supplied by reference TRBV13 and TRBJ1-1, is AAGVIQSPRHLIKEKRETATLKCYPIPRHDTVYWYQQGPGQDPQFLISFYEKMQSDKGSIPDRFSAQQFSDYHSELNMSSLELGDSALYFCASTRQNTEAFFGQGTRLTVV.

This clonotype was counted at least ten times. The chain carries TRBV9 and TRBJ1-1; no firm D call. Germline V CDR1 and CDR2: SGDLS, YYNGEE. This CDR3 is built from 14 residues. The V end was cut by 5 bases, the J end by 1 base, with 12 bases between. CDR3 nucleotide sequence: TGTGCCAGCAGTCATGAGTGGGGGAACACTGAAGCTTTCTTT. Encoded protein: CASSHEWGNTEAFF. Filled out from reference TRBV9 and TRBJ1-1, the complete variable domain reads DSGVTQTPKHLITATGQRVTLRCSPRSGDLSVYWYQQSLDQGLQFLIQYYNGEERAKGNILERFSAQQFPDLHSELNLSSLELGDSALYFCASSHEWGNTEAFFGQGTRLTVV.

This clonotype was found a few times. V gene TRBV7-9 combines with J gene TRBJ1-2; 8 bases line up with TRBD1. Germline CDR1 and CDR2: SEHNR and FQNEAQ (reference sequence). V was pared by 0 bases and J by 6 bases, with 3 bases of the junction left unmatched. The length of the CDR3 is 14 residues. In DNA, the CDR3 is TGTGCCAGCAGCTTAGCGACAGGGGAGAATGGCTACACCTTC. Protein sequence: CASSLATGENGYTF. Filled out from reference TRBV7-9 and TRBJ1-2, the complete variable domain reads DTGVSQNPRHKITKRGQNVTFRCDPISEHNRLYWYRQTLGQGPEFLTYFQNEAQLEKSRLLSDRFSAERPKGSFSTLEIQRTEQGDSAMYLCASSLATGENGYTFGSGTRLTVV.

This clonotype was picked up a small number of times. The V gene is TRBV12-3 or TRBV12-4, the J gene TRBJ2-7; D ambiguous. The germline V and J ends were trimmed by 7 bases and 3 bases, with 19 bases remaining between them. The CDR3 has 15 amino acids. The CDR3 protein is CASTTQGGSRYEQYF. DNA of the CDR3: TGTGCCAGCACCACCCAAGGTGGCTCCCGCTACGAGCAGTACTTC.

The rearrangement links TRBV5-1 to TRBJ2-7; possible D gene TRBD1, 6 bases. The V gene lost 3 bases and the J gene lost 0 bases, with 19 bases spanning the gap. The CDR3 totals 17 residues. Looked up from germline, CDR1 is SGHRS and CDR2 is YFSETQ. The CDR3 nucleotides are TGCGCCAGCAGCTCGACGAACGGACAGCTCTACTCCTACGAGCAGTACTTC. Its protein is CASSSTNGQLYSYEQYF.

This sequence joins TRBV3-1 and TRBJ2-2; 14 bases map to TRBD2. Per the germline V gene, CDR1 is LGHDT and CDR2 is YNNKEL (reference sequence). V was pared by 8 bases and J by 0 bases, with 11 bases of the junction left unmatched. The CDR3 totals 19 residues. The DNA for the CDR3 is TGTGCCAGCTCAAGGGGGACTAGCGGGGGCCTGACGAACACCGGGGAGCTGTTTTTT. This translates into CASSRGTSGGLTNTGELFF.

This clonotype was detected ten times or more. The chain employs TRBV27 and TRBJ1-4, with a tentative D call TRBD1 (6 bases). With 3 bases removed from V and 8 bases from J, the gap between germline ends came to 10 bases. The CDR3 spans 13 residues. Germline V gene data show CDR1 as MNHEY and CDR2 as SMNVEV (reference sequence). The CDR3 DNA reads TGTGCCAGCAGTTTCCAGGGGTACGAAAAACTGTTTTTT. This translates into CASSFQGYEKLFF. Full variable domain (outside the CDR3, taken from reference TRBV27 and TRBJ1-4): EAQVTQNPRYLITVTGKKLTVTCSQNMNHEYMSWYRQDPGLGLRQIYYSMNVEVTDKGDVPEGYKVSRKEKRNFPLILESPSPNQTSLYFCASSFQGYEKLFFGSGTQLSVL.

This clonotype has a count of ten or more. This rearrangement joins TRBV12-3 or TRBV12-4 to TRBJ1-5; D gene ambiguous. The ends were cut back, 3 bases at V and 0 bases at J, with 3 bases in the middle. This CDR3 has 13 residues. CDR3: CASSFDSNQPQHF. CDR3 in DNA: TGTGCCAGCAGTTTTGATAGCAATCAGCCCCAGCATTTT.

This clonotype turned up a few times. This chain uses TRBV12-3 or TRBV12-4 with TRBJ1-1, with D possibly TRBD1 on 5 matching bases. V gave up 6 bases and J gave up 2 bases, with 28 bases separating them. This CDR3 has 19 residues. CDR3 region: CASRSQRAVLPGVNTEAFF. CDR3 in DNA: TGTGCCAGCAGGTCCCAAAGGGCAGTCCTCCCGGGGGTTAACACTGAAGCTTTCTTT.

This clonotype was recorded at least ten times. The chain combines TRBV28 with TRBJ1-2; D perhaps matches TRBD1 (5 bases). The V end lost 4 bases, the J end lost 5 bases, and 8 bases lay between the germline ends. This CDR3 is built from 12 residues. Germline V gives CDR1 MDHEN, CDR2 SYDVKM. The CDR3 reads CASSSGIYGYTF. The CDR3 region has the DNA TGTGCCAGCAGTTCAGGGATATATGGCTACACCTTC.